This is a list of T cell receptor beta chains from one sample in a study of T-cell memory formation after mild COVID-19. TCRdb analysed the 5' RACE reads with MiXCR anew, one entry per CDR3 protein. Of approximately 240,000 distinct CDR3 sequences listed, 16% are singletons. What was sequenced was PBMCs or a T cell subset sorted from them (not recorded which). The receptor set was obtained from a man between 18 and 35 years old who had mild COVID-19 (a few samples of this study predate the infection). Cell type and time point are not known. CDR3s include the opening cysteine and the closing phenylalanine or tryptophan. Each record gives: D gene, J gene, clone size, V gene, CDR3 protein, CDR3 DNA. D genes are given only for firm matches. For some rows the clone size is stated as once, few or many, or as a class when expanded; others skip it.

D gene: .
J gene: TRBJ1-1
clone size: .
V gene: TRBV7-9
CDR3 protein: CASSSAGAKEAFF
CDR3 DNA: TGTGCCAGCAGCTCGGCAGGGGCAAAGGAAGCTTTCTTT

D gene: TRBD1
J gene: TRBJ1-2
clone size: few
V gene: TRBV7-9
CDR3 protein: CASSVMGQGTGYGYTF
CDR3 DNA: TGTGCCAGCAGCGTAATGGGACAGGGTACCGGCTATGGCTACACCTTC

D gene: .
J gene: TRBJ1-2
clone size: .
V gene: TRBV4-1
CDR3 protein: CASSQGTATNYGYTF
CDR3 DNA: TGCGCCAGCAGCCAAGGTACAGCCACTAACTATGGCTACACCTTC

D gene: TRBD1
J gene: TRBJ2-2
clone size: few
V gene: TRBV5-1
CDR3 protein: CASHAGGTGELFF
CDR3 DNA: TGCGCCAGCCACGCAGGGGGCACCGGGGAGCTGTTTTTT

D gene: .
J gene: TRBJ1-4
clone size: .
V gene: TRBV2
CDR3 protein: CASSEARESTTNEKLFF
CDR3 DNA: TGTGCCAGCAGTGAAGCGAGAGAAAGCACAACTAATGAAAAACTGTTTTTT

D gene: .
J gene: TRBJ2-5
clone size: few
V gene: TRBV7-8
CDR3 protein: CASSFRPPSETQYF
CDR3 DNA: TGTGCCAGCAGCTTTCGCCCCCCCTCAGAGACCCAGTACTTC

D gene: .
J gene: TRBJ2-1
clone size: few
V gene: TRBV28
CDR3 protein: CASSFSVFYNEQFF
CDR3 DNA: TGTGCCAGCAGTTTTAGCGTTTTCTACAATGAGCAGTTCTTC

D gene: .
J gene: TRBJ1-1
clone size: .
V gene: TRBV20-1
CDR3 protein: CRALAVRGLAEAFF
CDR3 DNA: TGCAGGGCGTTGGCCGTCCGAGGGCTGGCTGAAGCTTTCTTT

D gene: .
J gene: TRBJ2-1
clone size: few
V gene: TRBV7-3
CDR3 protein: CASRSRRGDEQFF
CDR3 DNA: TGTGCCAGCAGAAGCCGCAGGGGCGATGAGCAGTTCTTC

D gene: .
J gene: TRBJ2-6
clone size: .
V gene: TRBV28
CDR3 protein: CASSVRVHRFSGANVLTF
CDR3 DNA: TGTGCCAGCAGTGTGCGGGTCCACCGCTTCTCTGGGGCCAACGTCCTGACTTTC

D gene: .
J gene: TRBJ1-2
clone size: .
V gene: TRBV18
CDR3 protein: CASSPVGDPNYGYTF
CDR3 DNA: TGTGCCAGCTCACCGGTGGGGGATCCTAACTATGGCTACACCTTC

D gene: .
J gene: TRBJ2-1
clone size: many
V gene: TRBV5-1
CDR3 protein: CASSLLSDASNEQFF
CDR3 DNA: TGCGCCAGCAGCTTGTTATCAGACGCCTCCAATGAGCAGTTCTTC

D gene: .
J gene: TRBJ1-1
clone size: .
V gene: TRBV4-1
CDR3 protein: CASSQVGGRRGAFF
CDR3 DNA: TGCGCCAGCAGCCAAGTGGGGGGAAGGCGTGGAGCTTTCTTT

D gene: .
J gene: TRBJ2-3
clone size: few
V gene: TRBV7-3
CDR3 protein: CASSWRGHEDTQYF
CDR3 DNA: TGTGCCAGCAGCTGGAGGGGGCATGAAGATACGCAGTATTTT

D gene: .
J gene: TRBJ1-1
clone size: few
V gene: TRBV3-1
CDR3 protein: CASSQDGERPLTNTEAFF
CDR3 DNA: TGTGCCAGCAGCCAAGATGGGGAGAGACCCCTAACGAACACTGAAGCTTTCTTT

D gene: .
J gene: TRBJ1-1
clone size: few
V gene: TRBV20-1
CDR3 protein: CSPPEVGGSTEAFF
CDR3 DNA: TGCAGTCCACCCGAGGTGGGGGGCAGCACTGAAGCTTTCTTT

D gene: .
J gene: TRBJ2-7
clone size: many
V gene: TRBV5-1
CDR3 protein: CASSLADSSYEQYF
CDR3 DNA: TGCGCCAGCAGCTTGGCGGACTCAAGCTACGAGCAGTACTTC

D gene: TRBD1
J gene: TRBJ2-3
clone size: .
V gene: TRBV7-2
CDR3 protein: CASSLDRDTDTQYF
CDR3 DNA: TGTGCCAGCAGCCTGGACAGGGACACAGATACGCAGTATTTT

D gene: .
J gene: TRBJ2-5
clone size: once
V gene: TRBV6-2/TRBV6-3
CDR3 protein: CASSADSQETQYF
CDR3 DNA: TGTGCCAGCAGTGCGGACAGCCAAGAGACCCAGTACTTC

D gene: .
J gene: TRBJ2-7
clone size: few
V gene: TRBV10-2
CDR3 protein: CASSASGSSYEQYF
CDR3 DNA: TGCGCCAGCAGTGCCTCCGGTAGCTCCTACGAGCAGTACTTC

D gene: .
J gene: TRBJ1-2
clone size: few
V gene: TRBV5-5
CDR3 protein: CASSLVWTSYGYTF
CDR3 DNA: TGTGCCAGCAGCTTAGTTTGGACGAGCTATGGCTACACCTTC

D gene: .
J gene: TRBJ2-5
clone size: .
V gene: TRBV10-1
CDR3 protein: CASSIQGSETQYF
CDR3 DNA: TGCGCCAGCAGTATACAGGGAAGCGAGACCCAGTACTTC

D gene: .
J gene: TRBJ1-1
clone size: few
V gene: TRBV7-2
CDR3 protein: CASSLVGGPYNTEAFF
CDR3 DNA: TGTGCCAGCAGCTTAGTGGGGGGCCCCTATAACACTGAAGCTTTCTTT

D gene: .
J gene: TRBJ1-5
clone size: few
V gene: TRBV4-1
CDR3 protein: CASSHAIQGRMDQPQHF
CDR3 DNA: TGCGCCAGCAGCCATGCCATACAGGGTAGGATGGATCAGCCCCAGCATTTT

D gene: .
J gene: TRBJ1-5
clone size: few
V gene: TRBV6-2/TRBV6-3
CDR3 protein: CASKRSAAVMSNQPQHF
CDR3 DNA: TGTGCCAGCAAACGGTCTGCGGCGGTCATGAGCAATCAGCCCCAGCATTTT

D gene: .
J gene: TRBJ1-1
clone size: .
V gene: TRBV4-3
CDR3 protein: CASSQVTLGTEAFF
CDR3 DNA: TGCGCCAGCAGCCAAGTTACCCTGGGCACTGAAGCTTTCTTT

D gene: .
J gene: TRBJ1-1
clone size: .
V gene: TRBV7-3
CDR3 protein: CASSLNKRGEAFF
CDR3 DNA: TGTGCCAGCAGCTTAAACAAGAGAGGTGAAGCTTTCTTT

D gene: .
J gene: TRBJ1-3
clone size: .
V gene: TRBV12-3/TRBV12-4
CDR3 protein: CASSPSGHSGNTIYF
CDR3 DNA: TGTGCCAGCAGCCCCTCGGGACACTCTGGAAACACCATATATTTT

D gene: .
J gene: TRBJ1-6
clone size: .
V gene: TRBV11-2
CDR3 protein: CASSLFNSPNSPLHF
CDR3 DNA: TGTGCCAGCAGCTTATTTAACAGCCCTAATTCACCCCTCCACTTT

D gene: .
J gene: TRBJ2-7
clone size: .
V gene: TRBV6-2/TRBV6-3
CDR3 protein: CASSYGHTSSYEQYF
CDR3 DNA: TGTGCCAGCAGTTACGGGCATACGAGCTCCTACGAGCAGTACTTC

D gene: TRBD2
J gene: TRBJ2-3
clone size: many
V gene: TRBV5-1
CDR3 protein: CASSLRASGEDTQYF
CDR3 DNA: TGCGCCAGCAGCTTGAGGGCTAGCGGGGAGGATACGCAGTATTTT

D gene: .
J gene: TRBJ2-3
clone size: many
V gene: TRBV5-6
CDR3 protein: CASSLNILDTQYF
CDR3 DNA: TGTGCCAGCAGCTTGAACATTCTTGATACGCAGTATTTT

D gene: TRBD2
J gene: TRBJ2-3
clone size: .
V gene: TRBV7-2
CDR3 protein: CASSSASGGETSF
CDR3 DNA: TGTGCCAGCAGCTCCGCTAGCGGGGGGGAGACATCATTT

D gene: .
J gene: TRBJ1-2
clone size: few
V gene: TRBV28
CDR3 protein: CASSLPGLSGYTF
CDR3 DNA: TGTGCCAGCAGTTTGCCAGGGCTGAGTGGCTACACCTTC

D gene: TRBD2
J gene: TRBJ2-2
clone size: few
V gene: TRBV20-1
CDR3 protein: CSARVAASGGIGELFF
CDR3 DNA: TGCAGTGCTAGAGTAGCGGCTAGCGGGGGTATCGGGGAGCTGTTTTTT

D gene: .
J gene: TRBJ2-3
clone size: .
V gene: TRBV5-4
CDR3 protein: CASSYPPGHSTDTQYF
CDR3 DNA: TGTGCCAGCAGCTACCCCCCGGGACATAGCACAGATACGCAGTATTTT

D gene: TRBD2
J gene: TRBJ2-3
clone size: many
V gene: TRBV7-6
CDR3 protein: CASSSRGGHGDTQYF
CDR3 DNA: TGTGCCAGCAGTTCCCGGGGGGGGCACGGAGATACGCAGTATTTT

D gene: TRBD1
J gene: TRBJ2-2
clone size: few
V gene: TRBV5-1
CDR3 protein: CASSLGTGSGELFF
CDR3 DNA: TGCGCCAGCAGCTTGGGGACAGGCTCCGGGGAGCTGTTTTTT

D gene: .
J gene: TRBJ1-2
clone size: .
V gene: TRBV4-3
CDR3 protein: CASSQGWDYGYTF
CDR3 DNA: TGCGCCAGCAGCCAAGGTTGGGACTATGGCTACACCTTC

D gene: TRBD1
J gene: TRBJ1-2
clone size: few
V gene: TRBV7-2
CDR3 protein: CASSLVTGGSNGYTF
CDR3 DNA: TGTGCCAGCAGCTTAGTGACAGGGGGTTCTAATGGCTACACCTTC

D gene: TRBD2
J gene: TRBJ2-2
clone size: .
V gene: TRBV6-6
CDR3 protein: CASSYSGRGVSNTGELFF
CDR3 DNA: TGTGCCAGCAGTTACTCCGGGCGGGGGGTATCGAACACCGGGGAGCTGTTTTTT

D gene: TRBD1
J gene: TRBJ2-5
clone size: .
V gene: TRBV6-1
CDR3 protein: CASSQGTGVGSSETQYF
CDR3 DNA: TGTGCCAGCAGCCAAGGGACAGGGGTTGGGAGTAGCGAGACCCAGTACTTC

D gene: TRBD1
J gene: TRBJ1-2
clone size: few
V gene: TRBV7-2
CDR3 protein: CASSLLPGQGTYGYTF
CDR3 DNA: TGTGCCAGCAGCTTGCTTCCGGGACAGGGGACCTATGGCTACACCTTC

D gene: .
J gene: TRBJ1-5
clone size: .
V gene: TRBV27
CDR3 protein: CASSLHFEGQPQHF
CDR3 DNA: TGTGCCAGCAGTTTGCATTTCGAGGGGCAGCCCCAGCATTTT

D gene: .
J gene: TRBJ2-2
clone size: .
V gene: TRBV20-1
CDR3 protein: CSARGLSGDSVSGELFF
CDR3 DNA: TGCAGTGCCCGGGGACTATCAGGGGATTCGGTCTCCGGGGAGCTGTTTTTT

D gene: TRBD2
J gene: TRBJ2-1
clone size: many
V gene: TRBV12-3/TRBV12-4
CDR3 protein: CASSALPGRGSSYNEQFF
CDR3 DNA: TGTGCCAGCAGTGCGCTTCCTGGGCGGGGGAGCTCCTACAATGAGCAGTTCTTC

D gene: TRBD1
J gene: TRBJ2-4
clone size: once
V gene: TRBV6-6
CDR3 protein: CASSPSRTGGNIQYF
CDR3 DNA: TGTGCCAGCAGCCCCTCCAGGACAGGGGGGAACATTCAGTACTTC

D gene: TRBD1
J gene: TRBJ2-5
clone size: .
V gene: TRBV7-2
CDR3 protein: CASSPQTGKETQYF
CDR3 DNA: TGTGCCAGCAGCCCACAGACAGGGAAGGAGACCCAGTACTTC

D gene: .
J gene: TRBJ2-5
clone size: few
V gene: TRBV7-9
CDR3 protein: CASSSPGGGETQYF
CDR3 DNA: TGTGCCAGCAGCTCACCAGGGGGAGGAGAGACCCAGTACTTC

D gene: .
J gene: TRBJ2-3
clone size: few
V gene: TRBV23-1
CDR3 protein: CASWDSTDTQYF
CDR3 DNA: TGCGCCAGCTGGGACAGCACAGATACGCAGTATTTT